The 17 T cell receptor beta chains below come from one sample, sequenced in a study of long-term antiretroviral therapy in people with HIV (dated by TCRdb to between 2021 and 2024). Sequencing of the TRB variable region was done with the immunoSEQ hsTCRB v3.0 assay at survey level resolution. Imported from immuneACCESS, the table was reduced by TCRdb to in-frame sequences with V and J called. These copies leave out some clones; in studies compared against another copy, an unresolved V gene accounts for under half, and the cause of the remainder is not known. The sample table shows 25,000 to 30,000 clones, and approximately 90% are seen once. The biggest ten clones account for roughly 3.9% of the sample. The sequencing used unsorted PBMCs, collected 1.8 years after starting antiretroviral therapy. The receptors were gathered from a woman between 18 and 29 years old with HIV.

The count of this clone is one. The rearrangement links TRBV10-1 to TRBJ2-5, with 13 bases matching TRBD2. CDR3 length: 19 amino acids. Germline V gene sequence: CDR1 WNHNN, CDR2 SYGVQD (reference sequence). After removal of 6 bases from V and 5 bases from J, the junction contained 18 bases not matched to a gene. The CDR3 DNA sequence: TGCGCCAGCAGCGCCAGCAGAGGTGGGACTAGCGGGATTTGTGAGACCCAGTACTTC. This encodes CASSASRGGTSGICETQYF.

The J gene is TRBJ2-3, the V gene TRBV25-1; TRBD1 or TRBD2 may be the D gene (5 bases each). Germline CDR1 MGHDK, CDR2 SYGVNS. Trimming took 2 bases from V and 4 from J, leaving 13 bases between them. The CDR3 has 15 amino acids. Here the CDR3 DNA reads TGTGCCAGCAGTGAAGGGGGTCGGGTCTCAGATACGCAGTATTTT. Amino acid sequence: CASSEGGRVSDTQYF.

V and J are TRBV7-3 and TRBJ2-1; D is undetermined. Germline V CDR1 and CDR2: SGHTA, FQGTGA. V was pared by 5 bases and J by 4 bases, with 15 bases between. This CDR3 spans 15 amino acids. CDR3 coding DNA: TGTGCCAGCAGCATAGGACCCCCATTATACAATGAGCAGTTCTTC. It encodes CASSIGPPLYNEQFF.

This clone was found once. The chain combines TRBV9 with TRBJ1-5, with no clear D. This CDR3 is 13 amino acids long. Germline assignment: CDR1 SGDLS and CDR2 YYNGEE. The V end was cut by 3 bases, the J end by 0 bases, with 4 bases between. Here the CDR3 reads CASSAYSNQPQHF. As DNA, the CDR3 is TGTGCCAGCAGCGCTTATAGCAATCAGCCCCAGCATTTT.

The chain couples TRBV9 to TRBJ2-3; either TRBD1 or TRBD2 may fit D (6 bases each). V was shortened by 1 base and J by 3 bases, with 15 bases between the two germline ends. Looked up from germline, CDR1 is SGDLS and CDR2 is YYNGEE. This CDR3 comprises 16 residues. The CDR3 DNA reads TGTGCCAGCAGCGTATATCACAGGGAGGTGACAGATACGCAGTATTTT. This gives the protein CASSVYHREVTDTQYF.

This clone was observed a handful of times. The J gene is TRBJ2-1, the V gene TRBV6-5; D is undetermined. Germline lookup yields CDR1 MNHEY and CDR2 SVGAGI. Trimming took off 2 bases at V and 9 bases at J, with 11 bases between the two ends. The CDR3 loop spans 13 amino acids. As DNA, the CDR3 is TGTGCCAGCAGTTACGGGCCAGAGAGTGAGCAGTTCTTC. Its translation is CASSYGPESEQFF.

V is TRBV4-3 and J is TRBJ1-4; D might be TRBD1 (5 bases). V was pared by 1 base and J by 8 bases, with 11 bases between. CDR1 LGHNA and CDR2 YSLEER come from the germline V gene. This CDR3 spans 14 amino acids. The CDR3 bases are TGCGCCAGCAGCCAAGTGATCAGGGAAGAAAAACTGTTTTTT. This sequence encodes CASSQVIREEKLFF.

CDR3 DNA sequence: TGTGCCAGCAGTACCGGGACTTACTACAATGAGCAGTTCTTC. Translating gives CASSTGTYYNEQFF. The chain employs TRBV28 and TRBJ2-1; D might be TRBD2 (6 bases). The length of the CDR3 is 14 residues. The V and J ends lost 5 bases and 3 bases respectively, with 11 bases between them. Germline CDR1 reads MDHEN; CDR2 reads SYDVKM. The full variable domain, with the rest looked up from reference TRBV28 and TRBJ2-1, is DVKVTQSSRYLVKRTGEKVFLECVQDMDHENMFWYRQDPGLGLRLIYFSYDVKMKEKGDIPEGYSVSREKKERFSLILESASTNQTSMYLCASSTGTYYNEQFFGPGTRLTVL.

In DNA, the CDR3 is TGTGCCAGCAGCTTTCGAGACAGGGGTGCCTACGAGCAGTACTTC. It yields the protein CASSFRDRGAYEQYF. This chain uses TRBV11-2 with TRBJ2-7; 8 nucleotides agree with TRBD1. The V and J ends lost 3 bases and 2 bases, in that order; junction bases with no gene match: 6. The CDR3 loop spans 15 amino acids. Germline V gene data show CDR1 as SGHAT and CDR2 as FQNNGV.

The rearrangement links TRBV4-3 to TRBJ2-3, with 10 bases matching TRBD2. The CDR3 contains 17 residues. The J segment lost 2 bases and the V segment lost 1 base, leaving 6 bases of the junction unmatched. Germline V gives CDR1 LGHNA, CDR2 YSLEER. The CDR3 nucleotides read TGCGCCAGCAGCCAAGGGTCACTAGCGGGATACACAGATACGCAGTATTTT. Translated: CASSQGSLAGYTDTQYF.

The chain combines TRBV4-3 with TRBJ2-5; no clear D gene. With 1 base removed from V and 8 bases from J, the gap between germline ends came to 11 bases. CDR1 LGHNA and CDR2 YSLEER come from the germline V gene. The CDR3 contains 13 residues. The chain's CDR3 is CASSQGPRETQYF. CDR3 bases: TGCGCCAGCAGCCAAGGGCCGCGTGAAACCCAGTACTTC.

Concerning this clone itself: One end of the junction is discordant with germline, which a read error may explain. The CDR3 DNA follows: TGTGCCAGCAGCTTAAGGCGGGTATACGGGCAGTACTTC. This sequence encodes CASSLRRVYGQYF. The V gene is TRBV7-2, the J gene TRBJ2-7, with TRBD2 as a possible D gene (5 bases). From germline, CDR1 is SGHTA and CDR2 FQGNSA. The CDR3 is 13 amino acids.

This rearrangement joins TRBV15 to TRBJ2-2; 9 bases line up with TRBD1. The J segment lost 6 bases and the V segment lost 3 bases, leaving 8 bases of the junction unmatched. CDR3 length: 16 residues. The germline CDR1 and CDR2 sequences are LNHNV and YYDKDF (reference sequence). DNA of the CDR3: TGTGCCACCAGCAGTACAGGGGGCGCATTTTCCGGGGAGCTGTTTTTT. Its translation: CATSSTGGAFSGELFF.

V gene TRBV5-1 combines with J gene TRBJ1-5; 8 nucleotides match TRBD1. The ends lost 0 bases at V and 1 base at J; junction bases unmatched: 6. This CDR3 spans 17 amino acids. From germline, CDR1 is SGHRS and CDR2 YFSETQ. Here the CDR3 reads CASSLGTGRVSNQPQHF. The DNA of the CDR3 is TGCGCCAGCAGCTTGGGGACAGGGCGGGTAAGCAATCAGCCCCAGCATTTT.

V is TRBV7-3 and J is TRBJ2-2; the D is unclear. V gave up 5 bases and J gave up 1 base, with 2 bases separating them. Per the germline V gene, CDR1 is SGHTA and CDR2 is FQGTGA. The CDR3 extends over 12 amino acids. The CDR3 DNA follows: TGTGCCAGCAGCCTGAACACCGGGGAGCTGTTTTTT. Translating gives CASSLNTGELFF. Together with reference TRBV7-3 and TRBJ2-2, the CDR3 gives the full variable domain: GAGVSQTPSNKVTEKGKYVELRCDPISGHTALYWYRQSLGQGPEFLIYFQGTGAADDSGLPNDRFFAVRPEGSVSTLKIQRTERGDSAVYLCASSLNTGELFFGEGSRLTVL.

V is TRBV6-5 and J is TRBJ2-7; 7 positions match TRBD2. This CDR3 comprises 13 residues. Germline CDR1 is MNHEY and CDR2 is SVGAGI. Trimming removed 1 base from V and 10 bases from J; junction bases left unmatched: 7. The CDR3 bases are TGTGCCAGCAGTTACTTTGCGGGGGATCTTCAGTACTTC. This encodes CASSYFAGDLQYF.

The V gene is TRBV4-3, the J gene TRBJ2-7, with a possible D match to TRBD2 (6 bases). V gave up 0 bases and J gave up 6 bases, with 15 bases separating them. The CDR3 has 15 amino acids. Germline loops: CDR1 LGHNA, CDR2 YSLEER. The CDR3 coding sequence is TGCGCCAGCAGCCAAGATAGTGGCGGGACGACCGAGCAGTACTTC. This gives the protein CASSQDSGGTTEQYF.